This T cell receptor beta chain derives from a study of CD8 T cells in Susac syndrome. Overall study findings and caveats: As the study acknowledged, the number of individuals in its TCR sequencing and HLA analysis was relatively small.

FACS enriched CD8+ TEMRA cells, while bulk CD8+ and CD4+ were negatively isolated. Regarding this clonotype: Its antigen remains unidentified.

The CDR3 sequence is 12 residues long. V shed 5 bases, J shed 7 bases, and the junction held 4 bases outside the gene matches. Germline V lookup: CDR1 MNHEY, CDR2 SMNVEV (reference sequence). Reverse transcription of about 0.5 to 1 ug RNA was performed with random hexamers. The authors amplified TCR beta CDR3 across 54 Vbeta and 13 Jbeta using immunoSEQ multiplex PCR. TCRdb re-called the immunoSEQ multiplex PCR reads with MiXCR, one entry per CDR3 protein. Among 140,000 to 150,000 distinct CDR3 sequences listed, 90% to 95% were seen once. This clonotype was sampled from a human donor with multiple sclerosis. Material: CD4+ T cells from PBMCs. The rearrangement uses TRBV27 and TRBJ1-2; the match to TRBD1 covers 7 bases. For the CDR3, the DNA is TGTGCCAGCAGTACGACAGGGTTTGGCTACACCTTC. Residues: CASSTTGFGYTF.